This TCR beta chain was captured by sequencing in a study of blood T cell repertoires in COVID-19. Study in general: PBMCs, B-cell-depleted T cells, or T cells were the source of the cDNA or gDNA that made up the material.

This CDR3 contains 15 residues. J was trimmed by 1 base and V by 2 bases; bases with no gene match: 3. Germline lookup yields CDR1 SGHVS and CDR2 FNYEAQ. Only in-frame clones appear in the TCRdb table, and some are missing; sequencing was by immunoSEQ multiplex PCR. The table includes about 130,000 clones, around four fifths detected once. The TCR was taken from a human donor in a cohort sampled during active COVID-19. Sample: peripheral blood. The rearrangement joins TRBV7-6 to TRBJ2-5; 8 bases map to TRBD2. The DNA for the CDR3 is TGTGCCAGCAGCTTACTCGGGACTAGCCAAGAGACCCAGTACTTC. Residues: CASSLLGTSQETQYF. The complete variable domain, with remaining parts taken from reference TRBV7-6 and TRBJ2-5, reads GAGVSQSPRYKVTKRGQDVALRCDPISGHVSLYWYRQALGQGPEFLTYFNYEAQQDKSGLPNDRFSAERPEGSISTLTIQRTEQRDSAMYRCASSLLGTSQETQYFGPGTRLLVL.